The 7 T cell receptor beta chains in this list originate from one sample, sequenced in a study of T cell responses to AZD1222 COVID-19 vaccine. Some clones are missing from TCRdb's copy, which holds only in-frame ones; the method was immunoSEQ multiplex PCR. The sample shows some 130,000 clones, around 90% of them seen only once. The sequencing here drew on peripheral blood, taken 28 days after the second AZD1222 dose. These TCRs come from an adult who received the AZD1222 COVID-19 vaccine.

This clone was picked up a small number of times. The chain couples TRBV6-5 to TRBJ1-5; D might be TRBD1 (5 bases). Germline V lookup: CDR1 MNHEY, CDR2 SVGAGI. Trimming took off 0 bases at V and 7 bases at J, with 10 bases between the two ends. This CDR3 spans 14 amino acids. The CDR3 reads CASSYSRGDQPQHF. The CDR3 DNA follows: TGTGCCAGCAGTTACTCCCGTGGGGACCAGCCCCAGCATTTT.

The chain is built from TRBV18 and TRBJ2-2; D is unresolved. This CDR3 has 15 amino acids. Germline assignment: CDR1 KGHSH and CDR2 LQKENI. The germline V and J ends were trimmed by 2 bases and 0 bases, with 7 bases remaining between them. CDR3 region: CASSPRIANTGELFF. The CDR3 DNA is TGTGCCAGCTCACCAAGGATTGCGAACACCGGGGAGCTGTTTTTT.

This sequence joins TRBV19 and TRBJ2-7, with 11 positions matching TRBD1. Germline CDR1 LNHDA, CDR2 SQIVND (reference sequence). Unmatched junction bases numbered 3, after V lost 2 bases and J lost 3 bases. The CDR3 is 15 amino acids. CDR3: CASSIRGTGGYEQYF. The CDR3 DNA reads TGTGCCAGTAGTATACGGGGGACAGGGGGCTACGAGCAGTACTTC.

The V and J genes are TRBV5-1 and TRBJ2-1, with 12 bases lining up with TRBD2. The J segment lost 7 bases and the V segment lost 2 bases, leaving 4 bases of the junction unmatched. Per the germline V gene, CDR1 is SGHRS and CDR2 is YFSETQ. The CDR3 spans 15 residues. The CDR3 DNA follows: TGCGCCAGCAGCTTAGGACTAGCGGGGTTTAATGAGCAGTTCTTC. Protein product: CASSLGLAGFNEQFF.

The chain recombines TRBV15 with TRBJ2-6; 9 bases fit TRBD2. CDR1 and CDR2 from the germline V gene are LNHNV and YYDKDF (reference sequence). The CDR3 totals 16 residues. V was clipped by 3 bases and J by 0 bases; unmatched bases: 0. Written as DNA, the CDR3 is TGTGCCACCAGCAGGACTAGCGGCTCTGGGGCCAACGTCCTGACTTTC. Translation: CATSRTSGSGANVLTF. Supplemented by reference TRBV15 and TRBJ2-6, the full variable domain reads DAMVIQNPRYQVTQFGKPVTLSCSQTLNHNVMYWYQQKSSQAPKLLFHYYDKDFNNEADTPDNFQSRRPNTSFCFLDIRSPGLGDTAMYLCATSRTSGSGANVLTFGAGSRLTVL.

The J gene is TRBJ2-7, the V gene TRBV5-4, with D possibly being TRBD1 (5 bases). This CDR3 region has 13 residues. V was shortened by 4 bases and J by 12 bases, with 20 bases between the two germline ends. Germline CDR1 SGHNT, CDR2 YYREEE (reference sequence). CDR3 loop: CASSPGPGKVPYF. DNA of the CDR3: TGTGCCAGCAGCCCTGGGCCAGGGAAGGTGCCGTACTTC.

This rearrangement joins TRBV6-1 to TRBJ1-3; TRBD1 matches 7 bases. This CDR3 has 14 residues. The V segment lost 2 bases and the J segment 14 bases; nucleotides outside the gene matches: 12. Germline assignment: CDR1 MNHNS and CDR2 SASEGT. CDR3 sequence reads: CASSERDSPPLVYF. The CDR3 nucleotides read TGTGCCAGCAGTGAAAGGGACAGTCCCCCATTGGTATATTTT.